These T cell receptor beta chains were read from a single sample in a study of T cells after yellow fever vaccination. MiXCR, applied by TCRdb to the 5' RACE reads, yields one record per CDR3 protein. This sample yields some 150,000 distinct CDR3 sequences, of which 5% to 7.5% are seen a single time; more than 0.55% belongs to the top ten. The specimen was CD4+ T cells sorted from PBMCs, collected 10 days after the yellow fever booster vaccination. These receptors were obtained from a man aged 25 to 45 who received the YFV17D yellow fever vaccine. Each CDR3 is given with its conserved first and last residue. The D gene is left open where the match is weak. Not all rows give a size; the values are once, few, many and, for expanded clones, a class.

DNA | CDR3 | J | V | size | D
TGCGCCAGCAGCTTGGCCTTGGGACCCAATGAGCAGTTCTTC | CASSLALGPNEQFF | TRBJ2-1 | TRBV5-1 | many | .
TGTGCCAGCAGCCCCTGGGACAGAGCCTACGAGCAGTACTTC | CASSPWDRAYEQYF | TRBJ2-7 | TRBV7-2 | many | TRBD1
TGTGCCAGCAGTGCGACTAAATTTCTCCGGAGCTCCTACAATGAGCAGTTCTTC | CASSATKFLRSSYNEQFF | TRBJ2-1 | TRBV25-1 | many | .
TGTGCCAGCAGCTTAGGGGGACTAGCGGGAGTAGATGAGCAGTTCTTC | CASSLGGLAGVDEQFF | TRBJ2-1 | TRBV11-2 | many | TRBD2
TGTGCCAGCAGCTTAGCAGCGGGAGTGGGGGAGCTGTTTTTT | CASSLAAGVGELFF | TRBJ2-2 | TRBV7-2 | many | TRBD2
TGTGCCAGCAGCCAAGACAGGGCGAAGACTAATGAAAAACTGTTTTTT | CASSQDRAKTNEKLFF | TRBJ1-4 | TRBV3-1 | many | .
TGTGCCAGCAGAAACCCCAGGACGGCCTCCTACGAGCAGTACTTC | CASRNPRTASYEQYF | TRBJ2-7 | TRBV6-2/TRBV6-3 | many | .
TGTGCCAGCAGCTTAGCGGGACAGGGAAGCGAGCAGTACTTC | CASSLAGQGSEQYF | TRBJ2-7 | TRBV7-9 | . | TRBD1
TGTGCCAGCATCGGGAACTCCTACAATGAGCAGTTCTTC | CASIGNSYNEQFF | TRBJ2-1 | TRBV2 | few | .
TGTGCCAGCAGCCGGTCAGGGGGCTATGTAGAGACCCAGTACTTC | CASSRSGGYVETQYF | TRBJ2-5 | TRBV5-4 | many | TRBD1
TGCAGTGCTAGGGGTGGGACGAAGGGACTTCGGTACGAGCAGTACTTC | CSARGGTKGLRYEQYF | TRBJ2-7 | TRBV20-1 | many | .
TGCAGTGCTAGTAAGGGGCAAGATACGCAGTATTTT | CSASKGQDTQYF | TRBJ2-3 | TRBV20-1 | many | .
TGCAGTGCCACGCGCCGGGACAGGGTATTAGATGAGCAGTTCTTC | CSATRRDRVLDEQFF | TRBJ2-1 | TRBV20-1 | . | TRBD1
TGCGCCAGCAGCCAAGATCAGCGGGGACAGGGACATTCACCCCTCCACTTT | CASSQDQRGQGHSPLHF | TRBJ1-6 | TRBV4-3 | few | TRBD1
TGCGCCAGCAGTCAGATAAATACGCAGTATTTT | CASSQINTQYF | TRBJ2-3 | TRBV23-1 | many | .
TGTGCCAGCAGCCGGGGCCGACAGACTAATGAAAAACTGTTTTTT | CASSRGRQTNEKLFF | TRBJ1-4 | TRBV7-6 | many | .
TGCGCCAGCAGCTTGTTGCTAGCGGGAGAGGCAGATACGCAGTATTTT | CASSLLLAGEADTQYF | TRBJ2-3 | TRBV5-1 | many | TRBD2
TGCGCCAGCAGCCCCCGGACGGAAGAGACCCAGTACTTC | CASSPRTEETQYF | TRBJ2-5 | TRBV5-1 | many | .
TGTGCCTGGAGTAGGAGGGGGCGACCGGAAAACATTCAGTACTTC | CAWSRRGRPENIQYF | TRBJ2-4 | TRBV30 | many | .
TGCAGCGGTTGGAGGGCCCAAGAGACCCAGTACTTC | CSGWRAQETQYF | TRBJ2-5 | TRBV29-1 | . | .
TGTGCCAGTAGTATGGAGGGTAGTCAGCCCCAGCATTTT | CASSMEGSQPQHF | TRBJ1-5 | TRBV19 | many | .
TGTGCCAGCAGTGCACTAGGTGGGGAGCAGTACTTC | CASSALGGEQYF | TRBJ2-7 | TRBV9 | medium-sized | .
TGTGCCAGCAGTTACATATCTGGACGGATGAACACTGAAGCTTTCTTT | CASSYISGRMNTEAFF | TRBJ1-1 | TRBV6-5 | few | .
TGCAGTGCTAGACTAGCGGGTAGCACAGATACGCAGTATTTT | CSARLAGSTDTQYF | TRBJ2-3 | TRBV20-1 | many | TRBD2
TGTGCCAGCAGTTACGCGGTCAATGAGCAGTTCTTC | CASSYAVNEQFF | TRBJ2-1 | TRBV6-6 | many | .
TGCAGCGGTTCTTCTCTAGGGAACTATGGCTACACCTTC | CSGSSLGNYGYTF | TRBJ1-2 | TRBV29-1 | many | .
TGTGCCAGCAGCCCAGCGGGAGGGGTTTACGAGCAGTACTTC | CASSPAGGVYEQYF | TRBJ2-7 | TRBV6-5 | many | TRBD2
TGTGCCAGCAGTTACTCGATTGGACAGGAGGCCTCCCAGCCCCAGCATTTT | CASSYSIGQEASQPQHF | TRBJ1-5 | TRBV6-2/TRBV6-3 | many | TRBD1
TGTGCCATCAGTGAGTCGATCGCTCACCAGCCCCAGCATTTT | CAISESIAHQPQHF | TRBJ1-5 | TRBV10-3 | many | .
TGTGCCAGCAGAAAAATCTCAGGGGGATCCGTCTCTGGGGCCAACGTCCTGACTTTC | CASRKISGGSVSGANVLTF | TRBJ2-6 | TRBV11-1 | . | TRBD1
TGTGCTAGATTACCTGGACTGGACTACGAGCAGTACTTC | CARLPGLDYEQYF | TRBJ2-7 | TRBV12-5 | many | .
TGTGCCAGCAGCTTACGGACTAGCGCAAATGGTGAGCAGTTCTTC | CASSLRTSANGEQFF | TRBJ2-1 | TRBV13 | many | TRBD2
TGCGCCAGCAGCGTCACGGGGGGGGAAGATACGCAGTATTTT | CASSVTGGEDTQYF | TRBJ2-3 | TRBV4-3 | many | TRBD2
TGTGCCAGCAGTTTAGCCCCCACCTATGGCTACACCTTC | CASSLAPTYGYTF | TRBJ1-2 | TRBV12-3/TRBV12-4 | many | .
TGTGCCAGCAGGACAACTAGCGGGGGCTACAATGAGCAGTTCTTC | CASRTTSGGYNEQFF | TRBJ2-1 | TRBV3-1 | many | TRBD2
TGCTGCGCGAGTGGGAGGCAGGGTTTAGCGGGATCGATTGGCAGGCAGTTCTTC | CCASGRQGLAGSIGRQFF | TRBJ2-1 | TRBV20-1 | . | TRBD2
TGTGCCAGCAGCTTAAGAAAGGGAGAGACCCAGTACTTC | CASSLRKGETQYF | TRBJ2-5 | TRBV7-2 | few | .
TGCGCCAGTCTCGGGACGAACCAAGAGACCCAGTACTTC | CASLGTNQETQYF | TRBJ2-5 | TRBV5-1 | . | .
TGTGCCAGCAGCTTTCCTGGGGGCCACGAGCAGTACTTC | CASSFPGGHEQYF | TRBJ2-7 | TRBV11-2 | many | .
TGTGCCATCAGATCCGGGACAGGGTCCCACGAGCAGTACTTC | CAIRSGTGSHEQYF | TRBJ2-7 | TRBV10-3 | many | TRBD1
TGCAGTGCTAGAGCCTCCCTGGAGACCAGCAGAAACATTCAGTACTTC | CSARASLETSRNIQYF | TRBJ2-4 | TRBV20-1 | many | .
TGTGCCAGCAGCCCCAGCGGAGAAGAGACCCAGTACTTC | CASSPSGEETQYF | TRBJ2-5 | TRBV12-3/TRBV12-4 | many | .